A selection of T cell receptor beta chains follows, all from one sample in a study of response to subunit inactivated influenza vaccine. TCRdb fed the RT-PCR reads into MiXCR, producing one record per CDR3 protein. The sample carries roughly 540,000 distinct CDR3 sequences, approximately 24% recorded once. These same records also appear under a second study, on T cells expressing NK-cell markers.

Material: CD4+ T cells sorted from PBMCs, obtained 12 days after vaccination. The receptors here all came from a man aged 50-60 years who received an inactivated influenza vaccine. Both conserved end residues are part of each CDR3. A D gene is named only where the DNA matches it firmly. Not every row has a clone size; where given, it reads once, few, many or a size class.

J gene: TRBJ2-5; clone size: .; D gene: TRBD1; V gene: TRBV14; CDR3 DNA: TGTGCCAGCAGCCCAAGGGACAGCCGAAAAGAGACCCAGTACTTC; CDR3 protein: CASSPRDSRKETQYF
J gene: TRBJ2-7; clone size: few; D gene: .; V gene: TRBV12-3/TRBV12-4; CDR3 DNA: TGTGCCAGCAGTTTAGCATTGGGGGAGCAGTACTTC; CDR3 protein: CASSLALGEQYF
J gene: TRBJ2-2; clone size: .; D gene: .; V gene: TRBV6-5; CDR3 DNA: TGTGCCAGCAGACCTCAAATCGGGGAGCTGTTTTTT; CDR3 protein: CASRPQIGELFF
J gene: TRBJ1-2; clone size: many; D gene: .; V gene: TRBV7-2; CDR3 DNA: TGTGCCAGCAGCTTATCTCGTTTGAACTATGGCTACACCTTC; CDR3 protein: CASSLSRLNYGYTF
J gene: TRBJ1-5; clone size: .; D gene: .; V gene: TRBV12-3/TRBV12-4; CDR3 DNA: TGTGCCAGCAGTCCCAGTGGTAGGGGCGATCAGCCCCAGCATTTT; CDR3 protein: CASSPSGRGDQPQHF
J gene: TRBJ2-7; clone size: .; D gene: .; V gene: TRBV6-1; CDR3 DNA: TGTGCCAGCAGTGATCGGCCACAAAGTGCCTACGAGCAGTACTTC; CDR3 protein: CASSDRPQSAYEQYF
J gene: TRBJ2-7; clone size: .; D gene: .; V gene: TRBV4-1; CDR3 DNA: TGCGCCAGCAGCCAGACCGGGACGGAGTCCTACGAGCAGTACTTC; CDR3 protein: CASSQTGTESYEQYF
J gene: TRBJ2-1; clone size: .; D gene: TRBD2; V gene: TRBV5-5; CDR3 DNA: TGTGCCAGCAGCTTGGGTCCTAGCGGGAGCTATGAGCAGTTCTTC; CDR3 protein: CASSLGPSGSYEQFF
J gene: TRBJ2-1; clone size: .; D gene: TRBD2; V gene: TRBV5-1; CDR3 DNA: TGCGCCAGCAGCCCATGGACTAGCGGGAGAGAAGGCAATGAGCAGTTCTTC; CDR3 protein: CASSPWTSGREGNEQFF
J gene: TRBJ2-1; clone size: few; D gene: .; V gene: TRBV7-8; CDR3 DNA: TGTGCCAGCAGCTTAGCGTCCAGCAATGAGCAGTTCTTC; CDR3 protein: CASSLASSNEQFF
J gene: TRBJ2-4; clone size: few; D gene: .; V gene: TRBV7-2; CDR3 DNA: TGTGCCAGCAGCTTCCACCCCAAAAACATTCAGTACTTC; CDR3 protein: CASSFHPKNIQYF
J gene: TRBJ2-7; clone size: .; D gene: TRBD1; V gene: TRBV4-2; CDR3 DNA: TGTGCCAGCAGCCAAGGAACACCGGGACAGGGGTATGGGGAGCAGTACTTC; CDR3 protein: CASSQGTPGQGYGEQYF
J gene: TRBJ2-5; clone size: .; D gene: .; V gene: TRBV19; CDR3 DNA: TGTGCCAGTTCGAGAGACAAAATTCGGCGAGAGACCCAGTACTTC; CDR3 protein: CASSRDKIRRETQYF
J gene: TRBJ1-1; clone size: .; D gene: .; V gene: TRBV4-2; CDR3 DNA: TGTGCCAGCAGCCCAGGGTTTGTGAACACTGAAGCTTTCTTT; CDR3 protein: CASSPGFVNTEAFF
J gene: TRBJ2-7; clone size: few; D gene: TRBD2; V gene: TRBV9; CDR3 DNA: TGTGCCAGCAGCACCCAGGGGACTAGCGGGAGGGGCGAGCAGTACTTC; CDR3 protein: CASSTQGTSGRGEQYF
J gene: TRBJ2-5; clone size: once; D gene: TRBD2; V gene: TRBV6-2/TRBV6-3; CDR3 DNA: TGTGCCAGCAGTTTCATTCTTAGCGGGGGAAATTTTCAAGAGACCCAGTACTTC; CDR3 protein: CASSFILSGGNFQETQYF